The next 24 T cell receptor beta chains were all read from a single sample in a study of shared clonotypes between healthy human individuals. Measured with immunoSEQ multiplex PCR; TCRdb has only the in-frame clones, and not every one. The table shows about 2.5 million clones, with 80% to 95% occurring only once. The sample comprised naive CD4+ T cells from PBMCs. Subset of the sample: CD45RA+ positively selected. Receptors originate from a man younger than 30 in good health. Some clones in this sample may be carry-over from other donors' samples.

V and J are TRBV9 and TRBJ1-2, with D maybe TRBD1 (6 bases). The CDR3 is made up of 14 amino acids. Germline CDR1 is SGDLS and CDR2 is YYNGEE. V was cut by 3 bases and J by 4 bases, with 13 bases left in between. The CDR3 DNA reads TGTGCCAGCAGCGAGGGGGGGCGCACCTATGGCTACACCTTC. Its protein product is CASSEGGRTYGYTF. The complete variable domain, with remaining parts taken from reference TRBV9 and TRBJ1-2, reads DSGVTQTPKHLITATGQRVTLRCSPRSGDLSVYWYQQSLDQGLQFLIQYYNGEERAKGNILERFSAQQFPDLHSELNLSSLELGDSALYFCASSEGGRTYGYTFGSGTRLTVV.

This chain links TRBV4-2 with TRBJ1-3; D remains unclear. This CDR3 region has 17 residues. Germline V gene lookup returns CDR1 LGHNA and CDR2 YNFKEQ. V gave up 1 base and J gave up 0 bases, with 13 bases separating them. As DNA, the CDR3 is TGTGCCAGCAGCCAAGGGCGGGTGGGATTCTCTGGAAACACCATATATTTT. Its protein product is CASSQGRVGFSGNTIYF.

The chain couples TRBV18 to TRBJ2-7; 8 nucleotides line up with TRBD1. V lost 3 bases to trimming and J lost 0 bases; unmatched junction nucleotides: 7. This CDR3 comprises 16 residues. The germline gives CDR1 KGHSH, CDR2 LQKENI. CDR3 residues: CASSPKDRAISYEQYF. The CDR3 region has the DNA TGTGCCAGCTCACCGAAGGACAGGGCGATCTCCTACGAGCAGTACTTC.

The V gene is TRBV12-5, the J gene TRBJ2-2, with 7 bases lining up with TRBD1. J lost 7 bases, V lost 6 bases, and 11 bases had no gene match. This CDR3 has 15 amino acids. CDR1 LGHNT and CDR2 FRNRAP come from the germline V gene. In nucleotides, the CDR3 is TGTGCTAGTGGCCTGGGACAGACCACGGGCGGGGAGCTGTTTTTT. Protein sequence: CASGLGQTTGGELFF.

This chain joins TRBV5-1 and TRBJ2-5; a weak D match, TRBD2 (6 bases). The V gene's germline CDR1 is SGHRS and CDR2 YFSETQ. The CDR3 loop spans 15 amino acids. The ends were cut back, 4 bases at V and 1 base at J, with 14 bases in the middle. CDR3 DNA sequence: TGCGCCAGCAGCGCCGGGGGTAGCGGCCAAGAGACCCAGTACTTC. Translation gives CASSAGGSGQETQYF.

The chain links TRBV6-5 to TRBJ2-7; unclear D gene. Trimming pared 6 bases from V and 4 bases from J, leaving 19 bases between. Germline V CDR1 and CDR2: MNHEY, SVGAGI. CDR3 size: 15 residues. The CDR3 nucleotides are TGTGCCAGCAGGGTAAGACTGGCTGGCGGATACGAGCAGTACTTC. This sequence encodes CASRVRLAGGYEQYF.

The chain has TRBV7-2 and TRBJ2-5; D call uncertain. The CDR3 is 16 residues long. Trimming pared 5 bases from V and 1 base from J, leaving 17 bases between. Germline V gene data show CDR1 as SGHTA and CDR2 as FQGNSA. CDR3 protein: CASSPLGLRIQETQYF. The CDR3 DNA sequence: TGTGCCAGCAGCCCACTCGGCCTTAGAATCCAAGAGACCCAGTACTTC.

The chain joins TRBV11-2 to TRBJ2-7; tentatively, D is TRBD1 or TRBD2 (6 bases each). This CDR3 has 12 residues. In germline, CDR1 is SGHAT, CDR2 FQNNGV. V was pared by 3 bases and J by 9 bases, with 12 bases between. The CDR3 DNA reads TGTGCCAGCAGCTTTTCTGGAGGGGGGCAGTACTTC. Protein sequence: CASSFSGGGQYF.

The V and J genes are TRBV28 and TRBJ1-4; D remains ambiguous. The CDR3 has 15 amino acids. The germline V gene encodes CDR1 MDHEN and CDR2 SYDVKM. The germline V and J ends were trimmed by 4 bases and 4 bases, with 13 bases remaining between them. As DNA, the CDR3 is TGTGCCAGCAGTTACAAGTTCGGCAGTAATGAAAAACTGTTTTTT. Amino acids: CASSYKFGSNEKLFF.

The chain combines TRBV27 with TRBJ2-5, with 12 nucleotides matching TRBD2. J gave up 5 bases and V 7 bases, and 8 bases lay outside the gene matches. The CDR3 consists of 15 residues. Germline-derived CDR1 and CDR2 are MNHEY and SMNVEV (reference sequence). The CDR3: CASTNQGLAGETQYF. CDR3 coding DNA: TGTGCCAGCACCAACCAAGGACTAGCGGGGGAGACCCAGTACTTC.

The chain combines TRBV2 with TRBJ1-5; no clear D. Germline loops: CDR1 SNHLY, CDR2 FYNNEI. The CDR3 has 15 amino acids. The V end lost 2 bases, the J end lost 0 bases, and 8 bases lay between the germline ends. The CDR3 protein is CASSEISYSNQPQHF. The CDR3 DNA reads as TGTGCCAGCAGTGAAATCAGCTATAGCAATCAGCCCCAGCATTTT.

V usage is TRBV2 and J usage is TRBJ2-1; D may be TRBD2 (5 bases). V shed 8 bases and J shed 8 bases, with 25 bases lying between them. CDR3 size: 16 residues. The germline CDR1 and CDR2 sequences are SNHLY and FYNNEI. CDR3 in DNA: TGTGCCAGCCGATTAATGTCCGGACTGCAGGAGGATGAGCAGTTCTTC. Translated, it gives CASRLMSGLQEDEQFF.

The sample holds one count of this clone. The chain has TRBV29-1 and TRBJ2-3; a possible D gene is TRBD2 (6 bases). V was trimmed by 7 bases and J by 3 bases, leaving 14 bases between them. The CDR3 is 13 residues long. Germline V gene sequence: CDR1 SQVTM, CDR2 ANQGSEA. CDR3 in amino acids: CSARRRATDTQYF. DNA of the CDR3: TGCAGCGCCCGGAGGAGGGCGACAGATACGCAGTATTTT.

This chain links TRBV12-5 with TRBJ1-3; D unclear. The CDR3 runs to 16 residues. The V end was cut by 0 bases, the J end by 2 bases, with 11 bases between. The germline gives CDR1 LGHNT, CDR2 FRNRAP. In DNA form, the CDR3 reads TGTGCTAGTGGTTTGGTACTCGGACCTACTGGAAACACCATATATTTT. This sequence encodes CASGLVLGPTGNTIYF.

Points on this clone: The germline gene is not matched at one end of the junction; a read error may be the cause. V usage is TRBV9 and J usage is TRBJ2-3; D is tentatively TRBD1 or TRBD2 (7 bases each). This CDR3 comprises 13 residues. Per the germline V gene, CDR1 is SGDLS and CDR2 is YYNGEE. This CDR3 reads CASSAGGTGALIF. CDR3 nucleotide sequence: TGTGCCAGCAGCGCGGGGGGTACAGGGGCCCTTATTTTT.

This chain connects TRBV10-3 to TRBJ2-3, with D possibly being TRBD1 or TRBD2 (5 bases each). Trimming took 7 bases from V and 0 from J, leaving 11 bases between them. This CDR3 comprises 14 residues. The germline V gene has CDR1 ENHRY and CDR2 SYGVKD. The CDR3, as DNA: TGTGCCATCACCTTTGGGGGTAGCACAGATACGCAGTATTTT. Protein sequence: CAITFGGSTDTQYF.

The chain's CDR3 is CASSPQQEYGDTEAFF. The CDR3 DNA is TGTGCCAGCTCACCTCAACAGGAGTACGGAGACACTGAAGCTTTCTTT. The chain joins TRBV18 to TRBJ1-1; possible D gene TRBD1, 5 bases. The CDR3 sequence is 16 residues long. V lost 3 bases and J lost 3, with 17 bases in between. Germline CDR1 is KGHSH and CDR2 is LQKENI.

Worth noting for this clone: Distinct nucleotide sequences in the sample also encode this CDR3. The chain employs TRBV5-6 and TRBJ1-4; the D is unclear. This CDR3 contains 15 residues. V shed 8 bases and J shed 0 bases, with 14 bases lying between them. The germline gives CDR1 SGHDT, CDR2 YYEEEE. CDR3 DNA sequence: TGTGCCAGTACATCTAGGTCACCAACTAATGAAAAACTGTTTTTT. It is translated as CASTSRSPTNEKLFF.

This sequence joins TRBV4-1 and TRBJ2-5, with TRBD2 as a possible D gene (6 bases). V was cut by 4 bases and J by 9 bases, with 15 bases left in between. The CDR3 has 13 residues. Germline loops: CDR1 MGHRA, CDR2 YSYEKL. The CDR3 coding sequence is TGCGCCAGCAGCCGACTAGGTGTGATCCCCCAGTACTTC. It encodes CASSRLGVIPQYF.

In this sample, this clone turned up once. The rearrangement joins TRBV4-2 to TRBJ2-7; 7 positions agree with TRBD2. Germline loops: CDR1 LGHNA, CDR2 YNFKEQ. J was trimmed by 3 bases and V by 4 bases; bases with no gene match: 12. This CDR3 contains 16 residues. CDR3 in amino acids: CASSPTSRDYLYEQYF. The CDR3 DNA sequence: TGTGCCAGCAGCCCTACGAGCCGGGACTACCTCTACGAGCAGTACTTC.

The chain has TRBV7-9 and TRBJ2-7; 8 bases line up with TRBD1. The CDR3 loop spans 15 amino acids. Trimming at V came to 3 bases and at J to 5 bases, leaving 9 bases not matched to a gene. Germline CDR1 SEHNR, CDR2 FQNEAQ (reference sequence). The CDR3 nucleotides are TGTGCCAGCAGCTTGTGGACAGGGATCGAGAACGAGCAGTACTTC. Its protein product is CASSLWTGIENEQYF.

V and J are TRBV4-1 and TRBJ1-4; no definite D call. CDR1 and CDR2 (germline): MGHRA, YSYEKL. This CDR3 has 13 residues. The V end lost 1 base, the J end lost 11 bases, and 11 bases lay between the germline ends. The CDR3 sequence: CASSQGGAWKLFF. CDR3 in DNA: TGCGCCAGCAGCCAAGGGGGTGCTTGGAAACTGTTTTTT.

This clone was recorded once. This chain connects TRBV5-6 to TRBJ1-1, with a tentative D call TRBD1 (6 bases). V lost 3 bases and J 6 bases, leaving 18 bases between the germline ends. This CDR3 spans 15 amino acids. Germline V gives CDR1 SGHDT, CDR2 YYEEEE. Here the CDR3 reads CASSSPYQGSPEAFF. The CDR3 coding sequence is TGTGCCAGCAGCTCCCCATACCAGGGGAGCCCTGAAGCTTTCTTT.

The V call is TRBV19, the J call TRBJ2-1; 7 positions match TRBD1. V lost 5 bases to trimming and J lost 3 bases; unmatched junction nucleotides: 7. The CDR3 has 15 residues. Germline CDR1 and CDR2: LNHDA and SQIVND (reference sequence). The CDR3 is CASSLGDRYYNEQFF. In DNA, the CDR3 is TGTGCCAGTAGTCTGGGGGACAGATACTACAATGAGCAGTTCTTC.